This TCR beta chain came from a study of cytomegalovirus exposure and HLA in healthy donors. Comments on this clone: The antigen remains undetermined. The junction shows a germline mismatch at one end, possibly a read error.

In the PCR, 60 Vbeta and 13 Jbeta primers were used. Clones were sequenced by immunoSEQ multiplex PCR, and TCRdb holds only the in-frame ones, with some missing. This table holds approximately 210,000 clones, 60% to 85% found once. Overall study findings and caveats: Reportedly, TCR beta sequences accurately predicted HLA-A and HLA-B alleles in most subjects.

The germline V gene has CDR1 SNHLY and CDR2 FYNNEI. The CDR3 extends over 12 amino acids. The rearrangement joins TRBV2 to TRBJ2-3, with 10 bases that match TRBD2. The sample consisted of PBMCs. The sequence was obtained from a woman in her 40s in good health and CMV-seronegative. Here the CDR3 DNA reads TGTGCCAGCAGCCCGCTAGCGGGAGTTAGGAATTTT. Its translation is CASSPLAGVRNF.